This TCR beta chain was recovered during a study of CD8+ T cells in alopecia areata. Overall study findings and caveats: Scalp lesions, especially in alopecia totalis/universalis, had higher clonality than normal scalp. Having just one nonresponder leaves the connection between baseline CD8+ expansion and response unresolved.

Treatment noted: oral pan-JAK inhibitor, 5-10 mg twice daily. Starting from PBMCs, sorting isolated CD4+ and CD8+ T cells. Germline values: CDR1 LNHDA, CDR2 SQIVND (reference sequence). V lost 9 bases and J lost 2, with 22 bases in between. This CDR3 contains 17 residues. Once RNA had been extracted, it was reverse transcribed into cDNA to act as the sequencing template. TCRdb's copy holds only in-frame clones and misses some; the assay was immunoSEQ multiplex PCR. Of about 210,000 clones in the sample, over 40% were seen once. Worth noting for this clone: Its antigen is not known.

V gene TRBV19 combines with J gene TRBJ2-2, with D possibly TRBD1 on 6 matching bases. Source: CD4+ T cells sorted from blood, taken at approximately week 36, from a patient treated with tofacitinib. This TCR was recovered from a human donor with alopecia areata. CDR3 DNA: TGTGCCAGCCGAGCCGGCGGGTGGGACATTAACACCGGGGAGCTGTTTTTT. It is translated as CASRAGGWDINTGELFF.